This paragraph reports one T cell receptor (beta chain). The antigen is unknown. The source of the sample is a study of cytomegalovirus exposure and HLA in healthy donors. Study-level results: Researchers left out some V segments, among them TRBV6-2 and TRBV6-3, as indistinguishable.

Donors were nominally healthy when sampled, though unrecorded immune exposures were likely. PCR employed 60 Vbeta and 13 Jbeta primers. Clones were read by immunoSEQ multiplex PCR, and TCRdb kept only the in-frame ones, dropping some. This table has 90,000 to 150,000 clones, 75% appearing once. The CDR3 loop spans 16 amino acids. V lost 4 bases to trimming and J lost 7 bases, with 25 bases between them. CDR1 is SQVTM and CDR2 is ANQGSEA in the germline V gene. Source material: PBMCs. The chain joins TRBV29-1 to TRBJ1-2; tentative D call: TRBD1 (6 bases). This clonotype originated in a woman aged 40 to 55 in good health and CMV-seropositive. Here the CDR3 reads CSVVPQGWTVQGGYTF. CDR3 nucleotides: TGCAGCGTTGTGCCCCAGGGCTGGACAGTTCAAGGTGGCTACACCTTC.